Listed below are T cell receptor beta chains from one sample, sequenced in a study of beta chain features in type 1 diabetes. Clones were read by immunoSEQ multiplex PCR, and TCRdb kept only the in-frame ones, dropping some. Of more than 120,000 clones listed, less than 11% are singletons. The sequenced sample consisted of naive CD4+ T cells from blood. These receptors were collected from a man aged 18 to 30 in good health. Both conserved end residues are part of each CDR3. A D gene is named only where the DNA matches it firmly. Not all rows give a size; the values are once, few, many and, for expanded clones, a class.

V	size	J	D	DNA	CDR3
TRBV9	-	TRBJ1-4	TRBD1	TGTGCCAGCAGCCCGATGACAGGGATTAATGAAAAACTGTTTTTT	CASSPMTGINEKLFF
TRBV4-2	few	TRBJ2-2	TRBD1	TGTGCCAGCAGCCCTGACAGGGACCTTGCTGGCGGGGAGCTGTTTTTT	CASSPDRDLAGGELFF
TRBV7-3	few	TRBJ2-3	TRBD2	TGTGCCAGCAGCTTAATCGGCCCTTCAGCGGGGGGGCGCACAGATACGCAGTATTTT	CASSLIGPSAGGRTDTQYF
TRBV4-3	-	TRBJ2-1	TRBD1	TGCGCCAGCAGCCAGCGGACAGGGGACCACTACAATGAGCAGTTCTTC	CASSQRTGDHYNEQFF
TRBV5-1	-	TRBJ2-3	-	TGCGCCAGCAACTTGGCGGTAGCGGACACAGATACGCAGTATTTT	CASNLAVADTDTQYF
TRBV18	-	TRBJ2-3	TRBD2	TGTGCCAGCTCACCACCACCAGTCGGCGTGCGGGGGGGCGCAGATACGCAGTATTTT	CASSPPPVGVRGGADTQYF
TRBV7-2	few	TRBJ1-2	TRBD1	TGTGCCAGCAGCCTCCAACGGACCCAGGGGGCGTATGGCTACACCTTC	CASSLQRTQGAYGYTF
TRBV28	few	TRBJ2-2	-	TGTGCCATCACCAGGGGCGGGGAGCTGTTTTTT	CAITRGGELFF
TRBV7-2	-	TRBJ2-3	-	TGTGCCAGCAGCATATTAGCGGCCTCCGGCACAGATACGCAGTATTTT	CASSILAASGTDTQYF
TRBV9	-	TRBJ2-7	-	TGTGCCAGCCAGTTGGACTGGGGCTACGAGCAGTACTTC	CASQLDWGYEQYF
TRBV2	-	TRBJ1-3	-	TGTGCCAGCCTACCCGACTCTGGAAACACCATATATTTT	CASLPDSGNTIYF
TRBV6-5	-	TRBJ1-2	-	TGTGCCAGCAGTCAGGAGGGGGGGCGCTTTTATGGCTACACCTTC	CASSQEGGRFYGYTF
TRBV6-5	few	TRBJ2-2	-	TGTGCCAGCAGTCGGGACACCGGGGAGCTGTTTTTT	CASSRDTGELFF
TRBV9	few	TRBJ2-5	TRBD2	TGTGCCAGCAGCACAGCGGGGAGGGAGACCCAGTACTTC	CASSTAGRETQYF
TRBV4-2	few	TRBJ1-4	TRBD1	TGTGCCAGCAGCCTGACAGGGGATGATGAAAAACTGTTTTTT	CASSLTGDDEKLFF
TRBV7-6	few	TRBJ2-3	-	TGTGCCAGCAGCCGACAGGAAGGTTCAGATACGCAGTATTTT	CASSRQEGSDTQYF
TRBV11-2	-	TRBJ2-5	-	TGTGCCAGCAGCCAATCCGGGACAACTAAAGAGACCCAGTACTTC	CASSQSGTTKETQYF
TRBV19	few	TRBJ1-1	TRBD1	TGTGCCAGTAAGGACAGGGTTTATGACACTGAAGCTTTCTTT	CASKDRVYDTEAFF
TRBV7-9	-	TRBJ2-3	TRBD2	TGTGCCAGCAGCTTCTCCTTAGCGGGGGGCCGGATAGATACGCAGTATTTT	CASSFSLAGGRIDTQYF
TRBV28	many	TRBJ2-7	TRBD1	TGTGCCAGCAGCGGCACAGGGGGCGAGCAGTACTTC	CASSGTGGEQYF
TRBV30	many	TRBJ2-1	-	TGTGCCTGGAGTGACAGGGTTAATGAGCAGTTCTTC	CAWSDRVNEQFF
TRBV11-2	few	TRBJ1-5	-	TGTGCCAGCAGCTCGACCACAGGATTAGGACAGCCCCAGCATTTT	CASSSTTGLGQPQHF
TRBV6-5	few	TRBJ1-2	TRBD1	TGTGCCAGCAGTTACGACAGGGGGATTCAGGGCTACACCTTC	CASSYDRGIQGYTF
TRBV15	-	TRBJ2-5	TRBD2	TGTGCCACCAGCAAAACTAGCGGGGGGTTACAAGAGACCCAGTACTTC	CATSKTSGGLQETQYF
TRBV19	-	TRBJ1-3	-	TGTGCCAGTAGTATAGGCGGCCGAGGAAACACCATATATTTT	CASSIGGRGNTIYF
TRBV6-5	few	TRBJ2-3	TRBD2	TGTGCCAGCAGAGTAGCGGGGGGAATGGATACGCAGTATTTT	CASRVAGGMDTQYF
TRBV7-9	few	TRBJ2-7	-	TGTGCCAGCAGCTTCTCCAGGGGATACGAGCAGTACTTC	CASSFSRGYEQYF
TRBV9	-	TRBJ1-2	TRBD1	TGTGCCAGCAGCCAAACTCGGACAGGGTCCGGCTACACCTTC	CASSQTRTGSGYTF
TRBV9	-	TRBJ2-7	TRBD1	TGTGCCAGCAGCGCCTGGACAGGGTCCTACGAGCAGTACTTC	CASSAWTGSYEQYF
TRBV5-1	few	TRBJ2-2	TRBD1	TGCGCCAGCAGCTTTTTGGCAGGGGGAACCGGGGAGCTGTTTTTT	CASSFLAGGTGELFF
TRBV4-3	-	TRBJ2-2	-	TGCGCCAGCAGCCAGGAGTTAGCGGGGGAGCTGTTTTTT	CASSQELAGELFF
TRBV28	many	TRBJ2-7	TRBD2	TGTGCCAGCAGTTACCAGGGAGGGTCTAACTACGAGCAGTACTTC	CASSYQGGSNYEQYF
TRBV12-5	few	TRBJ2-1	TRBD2	TGTGCTAGTGGACCGTCGACTGGGGGGGGTTACAATGAGCAGTTCTTC	CASGPSTGGGYNEQFF
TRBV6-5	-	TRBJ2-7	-	TGTGCCAGCAGTTACTCGATTAACCGGGCCTACGAGCAGTACTTC	CASSYSINRAYEQYF
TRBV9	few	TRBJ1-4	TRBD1	TGTGCCAGCAGCAAGGACAGGGATTCGGAAAAACTGTTTTTT	CASSKDRDSEKLFF
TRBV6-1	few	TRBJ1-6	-	TGTGCCAGCAGGGGGGCAGGGGATTCACCCCTCCACTTT	CASRGAGDSPLHF
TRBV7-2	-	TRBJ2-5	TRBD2	TGTGCCAGCAGCCTTAGCGGGGGGCCCCAAGAGACCCAGTACTTC	CASSLSGGPQETQYF
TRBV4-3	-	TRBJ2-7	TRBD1	TGCGCCAGCAGCAGGGGACAGGGGATCTACGAGCAGTACTTC	CASSRGQGIYEQYF
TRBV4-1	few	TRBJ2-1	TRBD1	TGCGCCAGCAGCCGCGAGACCCAGGGGGCGTGGGGCAATGAGCAGTTCTTC	CASSRETQGAWGNEQFF
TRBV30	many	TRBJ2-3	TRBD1	TGTGCCTGGAGTTCGGACAGGCCTTCCACAGATACGCAGTATTTT	CAWSSDRPSTDTQYF
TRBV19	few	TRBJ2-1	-	TGTGCCAGTAGTCCCCCCGACAGGCCCTACAATGAGCAGTTCTTC	CASSPPDRPYNEQFF
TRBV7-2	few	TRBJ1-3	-	TGTGCCAGCAGCCCGACAGGTTCAGGAAACACCATATATTTT	CASSPTGSGNTIYF